The 26 T cell receptor beta chains listed next were all sequenced from one sample in a study of T cell repertoires in cytomegalovirus infection. TCRdb re-derived calls from the reads in MiXCR, one entry per CDR3 protein. Found here are 110,000 to 150,000 distinct CDR3 sequences, roughly 32% of them singletons; the top ten hold about 50%. Antigens for these TCRs are unknown. Sequencing used CD8+ T cells from cultured PBMCs, obtained from culture after CMV antigen stimulation. All receptors derive from a human donor in good health (CMV status not recorded). Some clones in this sample may be carry-over from other donors' samples.

The V call is TRBV12-3 or TRBV12-4, the J call TRBJ2-7; 10 bases match TRBD2. The CDR3 totals 14 residues. V trimming: 5 bases; J trimming: 4 bases; junction bases outside the gene matches: 5. The CDR3 DNA reads TGTGCCAGCAGTCATGGACTAGCGGTGTACGAGCAGTACTTC. The encoded protein is CASSHGLAVYEQYF.

The rearrangement links TRBV5-6 to TRBJ1-6; 7 positions match TRBD1. Germline V gene sequence: CDR1 SGHDT, CDR2 YYEEEE. Trimming took 6 bases from V and 0 from J; bases not matched to a gene: 6. The length of the CDR3 is 16 residues. CDR3 DNA: TGTGCCAGCACCGTAGACAGGGCCTCCTATAATTCACCCCTCCACTTT. Protein sequence: CASTVDRASYNSPLHF.

This clonotype was recorded at least ten times. The chain joins TRBV28 to TRBJ2-1; D is possibly TRBD1 (6 bases). V shed 8 bases and J shed 9 bases, with 17 bases lying between them. This CDR3 has 13 amino acids. The V gene's germline CDR1 is MDHEN and CDR2 SYDVKM. The CDR3 here is CASGIQGSGEQFF. CDR3 coding DNA: TGTGCCAGCGGCATACAGGGATCCGGTGAGCAGTTCTTC.

This clonotype was detected once. This CDR3 is CASSDGTGTMNTEAFF. Written as DNA, the CDR3 is TGTGCCAGCAGTGACGGTACAGGGACCATGAACACTGAAGCTTTCTTT. V gene TRBV2 combines with J gene TRBJ1-1; TRBD1 might be the D (6 bases). CDR3 length: 16 amino acids. The germline gives CDR1 SNHLY, CDR2 FYNNEI. Trimming removed 3 bases from V and 0 bases from J, with 14 bases in between.

The table lists this clonotype with many counts. This rearrangement joins TRBV11-2 to TRBJ1-1, with D possibly being TRBD1 (6 bases). V lost 4 bases and J 7 bases, leaving 10 bases between the germline ends. The CDR3 runs to 12 residues. CDR1 and CDR2 from the germline V gene are SGHAT and FQNNGV. The CDR3 reads CASSYQTGEAFF. As DNA, the CDR3 is TGTGCCAGCAGCTACCAGACAGGTGAAGCTTTCTTT.

The chain employs TRBV11-2 and TRBJ2-3, with D uncertain. Germline V gene sequence: CDR1 SGHAT, CDR2 FQNNGV. V dropped 5 bases and J dropped 6 bases, with 12 bases sitting between them. CDR3 length: 13 residues. The CDR3 region has the DNA TGTGCCAGCAGCCCCCTTGGTGAGGATACGCAGTATTTT. It is translated as CASSPLGEDTQYF.

The V and J genes are TRBV11-2 and TRBJ2-2, with D possibly being TRBD1 or TRBD2 (5 bases each). The CDR3 extends over 12 amino acids. Between the trimmed V and J ends, which lost 4 bases and 9 bases, there was a span of 9 bases. Germline-derived CDR1 and CDR2 are SGHAT and FQNNGV. CDR3: CASSSGPRELFF. The CDR3 DNA is TGTGCCAGCAGCTCGGGGCCCAGGGAGCTGTTTTTT.

J is TRBJ2-3 and V is TRBV28, with unresolved D. With 3 bases removed from V and 2 bases from J, the gap between germline ends came to 12 bases. This CDR3 region has 15 residues. Germline V gives CDR1 MDHEN, CDR2 SYDVKM. CDR3 bases: TGTGCCAGCAGTTTTAAGCCGCAAGCCACAGATACGCAGTATTTT. Protein sequence: CASSFKPQATDTQYF. Based on the CDR3 plus reference TRBV28 and TRBJ2-3, the full variable domain is DVKVTQSSRYLVKRTGEKVFLECVQDMDHENMFWYRQDPGLGLRLIYFSYDVKMKEKGDIPEGYSVSREKKERFSLILESASTNQTSMYLCASSFKPQATDTQYFGPGTRLTVL.

The rearrangement joins TRBV11-1 to TRBJ2-4; unclear D gene. This CDR3 region has 14 residues. Germline V CDR1 and CDR2: SGHAT, FQDESV (reference sequence). Deletions cut 5 bases from V and 8 bases from J, with 16 bases between. CDR3 residues: CASSPPVRLDIQYF. As DNA, the CDR3 is TGTGCCAGCAGCCCGCCGGTTCGATTGGACATTCAGTACTTC.

In this sample, this clonotype turned up a few times. At one end the junction does not follow the germline gene, possibly because of a read error. The rearrangement joins TRBV5-4 to TRBJ2-5, with D unresolved. The CDR3 consists of 14 residues. Germline V gene lookup returns CDR1 SGHNT and CDR2 YYREEE (reference sequence). The CDR3 coding sequence is TGTGCCACCAGCATTCCGGCCGAGCAAGAGACCCAGTACTTC. Translating it yields CATSIPAEQETQYF. The whole variable domain, remainder taken from reference TRBV5-4 and TRBJ2-5, is ETGVTQSPTHLIKTRGQQVTLRCSSQSGHNTVSWYQQALGQGPQFIFQYYREEENGRGNFPPRFSGLQFPNYSSELNVNALELDDSALYLCATSIPAEQETQYFGPGTRLLVL.

This clonotype has at least ten counts. The chain links TRBV5-4 to TRBJ2-5, with 7 positions matching TRBD2. V lost 1 base and J lost 4; bases outside the gene matches: 7. The CDR3 contains 15 residues. Germline V gene sequence: CDR1 SGHNT, CDR2 YYREEE (reference sequence). The CDR3 loop reads CASSLPGLPLETQYF. The DNA of the CDR3 is TGTGCCAGCAGCTTGCCGGGACTACCTCTAGAGACCCAGTACTTC.

The chain's CDR3 is CASSQEVGRVGPQHF. In DNA, the CDR3 is TGCGCCAGCAGCCAAGAGGTAGGGAGGGTAGGGCCCCAGCATTTT. J is TRBJ1-5 and V is TRBV4-1; D ambiguous. The CDR3 spans 15 residues. V lost 0 bases to trimming and J lost 9 bases, with 15 bases between them. Germline CDR1 and CDR2: MGHRA and YSYEKL.

This rearrangement joins TRBV7-1 to TRBJ2-1, with D maybe TRBD1 (6 bases). TRBV7-1 is recorded as an ORF, its role being uncertain. The length of the CDR3 is 15 residues. V lost 6 bases, J lost 0 bases, and 12 bases lay in between. The CDR3 nucleotides are TGTGCCAGCAGGTACACAGGGAACTCCTACAATGAGCAGTTCTTC. Translating it yields CASRYTGNSYNEQFF.

In this sample, this clonotype turned up many times. The CDR3 DNA sequence: TGTGCCAGCAGCTTAGAAGGGTCCAGGGGGCGCCGAGAGACCCAGTACTTC. This translates into CASSLEGSRGRRETQYF. This chain connects TRBV7-9 to TRBJ2-5; 8 nucleotides align to TRBD1. Germline V gives CDR1 SEHNR, CDR2 FQNEAQ (reference sequence). CDR3 size: 17 residues. V was clipped by 1 base and J by 4 bases; unmatched bases: 11. Together with reference TRBV7-9 and TRBJ2-5, the CDR3 gives the full variable domain: DTGVSQNPRHKITKRGQNVTFRCDPISEHNRLYWYRQTLGQGPEFLTYFQNEAQLEKSRLLSDRFSAERPKGSFSTLEIQRTEQGDSAMYLCASSLEGSRGRRETQYFGPGTRLLVL.

This clonotype was observed at least ten times. The V and J genes are TRBV19 and TRBJ2-7, with a weak D call TRBD2 (5 bases). There are 14 residues in the CDR3. The ends were cut back, 8 bases at V and 0 bases at J, with 14 bases in the middle. The germline V gene encodes CDR1 LNHDA and CDR2 SQIVND (reference sequence). In nucleotides, the CDR3 is TGTGCCAGTGCGGTACGGGGAAACTCCTACGAGCAGTACTTC. Translated: CASAVRGNSYEQYF.

The gene calls are TRBV4-1 and TRBJ2-7; 13 positions match TRBD2. The V gene end was trimmed by 1 base and the J gene end by 3 bases; junction bases not matched to a gene: 3. Germline CDR1 reads MGHRA; CDR2 reads YSYEKL. The CDR3 consists of 16 residues. The CDR3: CASSQGLAGGDYEQYF. CDR3 nucleotide sequence: TGCGCCAGCAGCCAAGGACTAGCGGGGGGAGACTACGAGCAGTACTTC.

The chain is built from TRBV24-1 and TRBJ2-2, with D maybe TRBD1 (5 bases). This CDR3 spans 17 amino acids. Trimming took 4 bases from V and 0 from J, leaving 14 bases between them. Germline CDR1 and CDR2: KGHDR and SFDVKD. CDR3 coding DNA: TGTGCCACCAGTGAGGTCGACAGATACGCGAACACCGGGGAGCTGTTTTTT. Amino acids: CATSEVDRYANTGELFF.

Details on this clonotype: This may stem from a read error, because a much larger clone lies one nucleotide away. The chain combines TRBV2 with TRBJ1-1, with D perhaps TRBD1 (6 bases). Deletions cut 3 bases from V and 5 bases from J, with 13 bases between. This CDR3 has 14 residues. CDR1 is SNHLY, CDR2 FYNNEI, per germline. In nucleotides, the CDR3 is TGTGCCAGCAGTGACAGACAGGCCCGGACTGAAGCTTTCTTT. Encoded protein: CASSDRQARTEAFF.

V is TRBV5-4 and J is TRBJ1-1; D is unresolved. CDR1 SGHNT and CDR2 YYREEE come from the germline V gene (reference sequence). Trimming took off 3 bases at V and 7 bases at J, with 13 bases between the two ends. This CDR3 spans 13 amino acids. CDR3 region: CASSSGHTFEAFF. The CDR3 coding sequence is TGTGCCAGCAGCTCTGGGCACACATTTGAAGCTTTCTTT.

This clonotype was observed a few times. V and J are TRBV7-6 and TRBJ1-1; 7 bases align to TRBD1. Germline CDR1 and CDR2: SGHVS and FNYEAQ. Trimming cost V 2 bases and J 1 base; bases outside gene matches: 4. The CDR3 consists of 15 residues. The CDR3 region is CASSLWGTENTEAFF. The CDR3 DNA sequence: TGTGCCAGCAGCTTATGGGGGACAGAGAACACTGAAGCTTTCTTT. Full variable domain (missing parts from reference TRBV7-6 and TRBJ1-1): GAGVSQSPRYKVTKRGQDVALRCDPISGHVSLYWYRQALGQGPEFLTYFNYEAQQDKSGLPNDRFSAERPEGSISTLTIQRTEQRDSAMYRCASSLWGTENTEAFFGQGTRLTVV.

The V call is TRBV4-1, the J call TRBJ1-2; D uncertain. With 0 bases removed from V and 4 bases from J, the gap between germline ends came to 18 bases. CDR3 length equals 17 residues. Per germline, CDR1 MGHRA and CDR2 YSYEKL. The CDR3 nucleotides read TGCGCCAGCAGCCAAGAATTGGTGGCAGATCCCCTCTATGGCTACACCTTC. Translation: CASSQELVADPLYGYTF.

This clonotype has more than one count but fewer than ten. The genes are TRBV7-8 and TRBJ1-4; D perhaps matches TRBD1 (5 bases). Germline values: CDR1 SGHVS, CDR2 FQNEAQ. CDR3 length: 15 residues. Trimming stripped 0 bases from V and 7 bases from J, with 12 bases between. The CDR3 nucleotides are TGTGCCAGCAGCTTAGCAGGGGTCGGGGTTGAAAAACTGTTTTTT. This sequence encodes CASSLAGVGVEKLFF.

There are many counts of this clonotype. This chain links TRBV6-5 with TRBJ2-7; D is ambiguous. Germline V gene lookup returns CDR1 MNHEY and CDR2 SVGAGI. With 4 bases removed from V and 0 bases from J, the gap between germline ends came to 7 bases. The CDR3 loop spans 13 amino acids. The CDR3 sequence is CASSSTLSYEQYF. The CDR3 DNA sequence: TGTGCCAGCAGTTCGACTCTCTCCTACGAGCAGTACTTC.

V gene TRBV7-8 combines with J gene TRBJ2-7; D call uncertain. The CDR3 length is 16 residues. Between the trimmed V and J ends, which lost 4 bases and 2 bases, there was a span of 18 bases. The germline V gene has CDR1 SGHVS and CDR2 FQNEAQ. The CDR3 coding sequence is TGTGCCAGCAGCTCGCGGCCCCAAACTCGACCCTACGAGCAGTACTTC. It encodes CASSSRPQTRPYEQYF.

This clonotype was counted between two and nine times. The chain carries TRBV2 and TRBJ1-5, with D tentatively TRBD1 (5 bases). V was shortened by 4 bases and J by 3 bases, with 10 bases between the two germline ends. The CDR3 length is 14 residues. Germline CDR1 is SNHLY and CDR2 is FYNNEI. CDR3 DNA: TGTGCCAGCAGTGCCAGGGCCTACAATCAGCCCCAGCATTTT. As protein: CASSARAYNQPQHF.

This clonotype was observed a handful of times. This rearrangement joins TRBV7-2 to TRBJ2-2; the D is unclear. The V gene's germline CDR1 is SGHTA and CDR2 FQGNSA. The CDR3 is 15 residues long. V lost 0 bases to trimming and J lost 9 bases, with 14 bases between them. This CDR3 is CASSLAPGGSRELFF. CDR3 nucleotides: TGTGCCAGCAGCTTAGCTCCTGGTGGGTCCCGGGAGCTGTTTTTT.